The entry below gives a single T cell receptor beta chain sequence along with its context. Its target is unknown. This specimen comes from a study of cytomegalovirus exposure and HLA in healthy donors. General study points: Judged likely to be a sequencing artifact was a cluster of highly shared sequence variants. Follow-up analysis found HLA locus-dependent TCR association rates, highest for DRB1 and lowest for HLA-C. TCR beta chain V- and J-gene trimming was linked, in a later analysis, to a missense variant in DCLRE1C.

Primers: 60 Vbeta forward and 13 Jbeta reverse. Here immunoSEQ multiplex PCR was the method, and the copy in TCRdb shows in-frame clones only, minus some. The data hold about 110,000 clones, with around 70% observed a single time. Germline values: CDR1 MNHEY, CDR2 SMNVEV (reference sequence). The CDR3 covers 15 residues. With 2 bases clipped from V and 4 bases from J, the junction kept 5 bases outside the gene matches. V usage is TRBV27 and J usage is TRBJ2-3; TRBD2 agrees at 8 bases. The sequence was obtained from a boy between 10 and 17 years old in good health and CMV-seronegative. Sequenced input: PBMCs. In DNA form, the CDR3 reads TGTGCCAGCAGTTTAGGAGCGGGGGTGGCAGATACGCAGTATTTT. Translation gives CASSLGAGVADTQYF.